Listed here are 8 T cell receptor beta chains from one sample, sequenced in a study of blood T cell repertoires in COVID-19. Clones were sequenced by immunoSEQ multiplex PCR, and TCRdb holds only the in-frame ones, with some missing. Of more than 300,000 clones listed, around 86% are singletons. Specimen: PBMCs or T cells enriched from blood (not recorded which). Receptors originate from a young woman who had recovered from COVID-19.

The rearrangement uses TRBV9 and TRBJ2-7; 7 bases map to TRBD2. Germline V gene sequence: CDR1 SGDLS, CDR2 YYNGEE. V trimming: 3 bases; J trimming: 2 bases; junction bases outside the gene matches: 5. The CDR3 contains 14 residues. CDR3 protein: CASSGGGLPYEQYF. The CDR3 coding sequence is TGTGCCAGCAGCGGGGGGGGACTTCCCTACGAGCAGTACTTC.

V gene TRBV11-3 combines with J gene TRBJ2-1, with D possibly TRBD1 on 6 matching bases. The ends were cut back, 6 bases at V and 2 bases at J, with 20 bases in the middle. This CDR3 is built from 17 residues. From germline, CDR1 is SGHNT and CDR2 YENEEA. This chain's CDR3 is CASSRYTGSGAYNEQFF. The CDR3 region has the DNA TGTGCCAGCAGTCGTTATACAGGGAGTGGGGCCTACAATGAGCAGTTCTTC.

This rearrangement joins TRBV7-9 to TRBJ1-2; D uncertain. The CDR3 runs 13 residues. V lost 4 bases to trimming and J lost 6 bases, with 12 bases between them. From germline, CDR1 is SEHNR and CDR2 FQNEAQ (reference sequence). Written as DNA, the CDR3 is TGTGCCAGCAGCTCCGGACGCGGGGATGGCTACACCTTC. It specifies CASSSGRGDGYTF.

The chain carries TRBV18 and TRBJ2-1; TRBD1 aligns across 8 bases. V was pared by 4 bases and J by 2 bases, with 1 base of the junction left unmatched. The CDR3 length is 14 residues. Germline lookup yields CDR1 KGHSH and CDR2 LQKENI. The CDR3 bases are TGTGCCAGCTCACGGGACAGGACCTACAATGAGCAGTTCTTC. It encodes CASSRDRTYNEQFF.

This chain connects TRBV4-1 to TRBJ2-7, with TRBD1 matching over 7 bases. The CDR3 has 14 residues. Per germline, CDR1 MGHRA and CDR2 YSYEKL. Germline trimming cut 4 bases from V and 4 bases from J; bases unmatched to any gene: 7. CDR3 sequence: CASSPGTVEYEQYF. CDR3 in DNA: TGCGCCAGCAGCCCCGGGACAGTCGAATACGAGCAGTACTTC.

The rearrangement uses TRBV28 and TRBJ2-3, with a possible D match to TRBD1 (5 bases). The germline V and J ends were trimmed by 5 bases and 0 bases, with 12 bases remaining between them. Germline values: CDR1 MDHEN, CDR2 SYDVKM. The CDR3 is made up of 15 amino acids. The CDR3 DNA reads as TGTGCCAGCAGTCCCATCGACAGTAGCACAGATACGCAGTATTTT. Encoded protein: CASSPIDSSTDTQYF.

The chain carries TRBV28 and TRBJ2-2, with D unclear. V was clipped by 7 bases and J by 0 bases, with 6 bases between them. CDR1 is MDHEN and CDR2 is SYDVKM in the germline V gene. CDR3 length: 13 amino acids. The chain's CDR3 is CASTSTNTGELFF. In nucleotides, the CDR3 is TGTGCCAGCACCTCTACGAACACCGGGGAGCTGTTTTTT.

The chain carries TRBV19 and TRBJ2-3; TRBD2 matches 7 bases. This CDR3 region has 13 residues. J gave up 2 bases and V 10 bases, and 6 bases lay outside the gene matches. Germline V lookup: CDR1 LNHDA, CDR2 SQIVND (reference sequence). CDR3 sequence reads: CAIRGEATDTQYF. CDR3 in DNA: TGTGCCATCCGGGGGGAGGCCACAGATACGCAGTATTTT.